This passage covers 18 T cell receptor beta chains from one sample sequenced in a study of blood T cell repertoires in COVID-19. Sequenced by immunoSEQ multiplex PCR; TCRdb stores in-frame clones only, minus some. Of 150,000 to 200,000 clones listed, around four fifths were seen once; the top ten hold approximately 7.7%. Material: peripheral blood. The receptors were sampled from a man aged 40-49 years who had recovered from COVID-19.

The chain links TRBV5-1 to TRBJ2-2; D gene uncertain. CDR3 size: 13 residues. Germline V gives CDR1 SGHRS, CDR2 YFSETQ. Trimming pared 4 bases from V and 6 bases from J, leaving 10 bases between. The DNA for the CDR3 is TGCGCCAGCAGCCTCCGAGAAGCCGGGGAGCTGTTTTTT. Translation: CASSLREAGELFF. Filled out from reference TRBV5-1 and TRBJ2-2, the complete variable domain reads KAGVTQTPRYLIKTRGQQVTLSCSPISGHRSVSWYQQTPGQGLQFLFEYFSETQRNKGNFPGRFSGRQFSNSRSEMNVSTLELGDSALYLCASSLREAGELFFGEGSRLTVL.

The V gene is TRBV7-8, the J gene TRBJ1-4, with 9 bases identical to TRBD1. The ends lost 2 bases at V and 8 bases at J; junction bases unmatched: 3. The germline V gene encodes CDR1 SGHVS and CDR2 FQNEAQ. The CDR3 has 14 residues. Here the CDR3 DNA reads TGTGCCAGCAGCTTAAGGGACAGGGACGAAAAACTGTTTTTT. This encodes CASSLRDRDEKLFF.

This clone has more than one count but fewer than ten. The genes are TRBV27 and TRBJ2-2, with 9 bases identical to TRBD1. The V and J ends lost 7 bases and 5 bases, in that order; junction bases with no gene match: 5. CDR3 length equals 14 residues. Germline V gene sequence: CDR1 MNHEY, CDR2 SMNVEV (reference sequence). Here the CDR3 DNA reads TGTGCCAGCACCGGGACAGGGCAGACCGGGGAGCTGTTTTTT. It yields the protein CASTGTGQTGELFF.

The chain links TRBV15 to TRBJ2-7; 9 positions agree with TRBD1. Germline trimming cut 9 bases from V and 0 bases from J; bases unmatched to any gene: 3. The CDR3 sequence is 13 residues long. CDR1 and CDR2 (germline): LNHNV, YYDKDF (reference sequence). The chain's CDR3 is CATGDRVSYEQYF. In DNA form, the CDR3 reads TGTGCCACAGGGGACAGGGTCTCCTACGAGCAGTACTTC. Drawing the rest from reference TRBV15 and TRBJ2-7, the complete variable domain is DAMVIQNPRYQVTQFGKPVTLSCSQTLNHNVMYWYQQKSSQAPKLLFHYYDKDFNNEADTPDNFQSRRPNTSFCFLDIRSPGLGDTAMYLCATGDRVSYEQYFGPGTRLTVT.

The CDR3 DNA reads TGTGCCAGCAGCTGGGACAGAGACACTGAAGCTTTCTTT. It specifies CASSWDRDTEAFF. J is TRBJ1-1 and V is TRBV5-6, with 7 bases that match TRBD1. Unmatched junction bases numbered 2, after V lost 3 bases and J lost 3 bases. The CDR3 has 13 amino acids. The germline V gene has CDR1 SGHDT and CDR2 YYEEEE.

This clone has a handful of counts. The chain employs TRBV6-6 and TRBJ2-1; TRBD1 matches at 8 bases. This CDR3 comprises 16 residues. CDR1 is MNHNY and CDR2 is SVGAGI in the germline V gene (reference sequence). Germline trimming cut 3 bases from V and 1 base from J; bases unmatched to any gene: 5. As DNA, the CDR3 is TGTGCCAGCAGTTATCAGGGGGCCTCATCCTACAATGAGCAGTTCTTC. Translation: CASSYQGASSYNEQFF.

The chain is built from TRBV7-2 and TRBJ1-1; D call uncertain. There are 13 residues in the CDR3. The germline CDR1 and CDR2 sequences are SGHTA and FQGNSA. V gave up 2 bases and J gave up 2 bases, with 6 bases separating them. The CDR3, as DNA: TGTGCCAGCAGCTTACGGTTCAACACTGAAGCTTTCTTT. Its protein product is CASSLRFNTEAFF.

This CDR3 reads CASSYGGQPQHF. The CDR3 bases are TGTGCCAGCAGTTACGGGGGGCAGCCCCAGCATTTT. The chain links TRBV6-6 to TRBJ1-5; TRBD1 is a possible D gene (5 bases). Trimming pared 2 bases from V and 7 bases from J, leaving 6 bases between. The CDR3 covers 12 residues. The germline gives CDR1 MNHNY, CDR2 SVGAGI (reference sequence).

The gene calls are TRBV15 and TRBJ2-6; 8 nucleotides line up with TRBD1. CDR1 is LNHNV, CDR2 YYDKDF, per germline (reference sequence). V was clipped by 5 bases and J by 0 bases; unmatched bases: 9. The length of the CDR3 is 18 residues. CDR3 residues: CATSGRQGMGSGANVLTF. As DNA, the CDR3 is TGTGCCACCAGCGGAAGACAGGGGATGGGCTCTGGGGCCAACGTCCTGACTTTC.

The V and J genes are TRBV2 and TRBJ2-7; D is uncertain. Germline V gene lookup returns CDR1 SNHLY and CDR2 FYNNEI. The germline V and J ends were trimmed by 11 bases and 3 bases, with 17 bases remaining between them. This CDR3 has 13 amino acids. CDR3 sequence: CASRKSVYYEQYF. The CDR3 DNA sequence: TGTGCCTCTCGAAAGAGTGTCTACTACGAGCAGTACTTC.

The chain uses TRBV6-6 and TRBJ1-5; D uncertain. V dropped 2 bases and J dropped 4 bases, with 15 bases sitting between them. This CDR3 region has 16 residues. The germline V gene has CDR1 MNHNY and CDR2 SVGAGI (reference sequence). The CDR3 reads CASSYGQVLGNQPQHF. CDR3 nucleotides: TGTGCCAGCAGTTACGGGCAGGTCCTTGGGAATCAGCCCCAGCATTTT.

This clone appeared once. This sequence joins TRBV6-5 and TRBJ2-7, with TRBD1 identical over 10 bases. Per the germline V gene, CDR1 is MNHEY and CDR2 is SVGAGI. Trimming removed 6 bases from V and 6 bases from J; junction bases left unmatched: 8. The CDR3 extends over 14 amino acids. The CDR3 region has the DNA TGTGCCAGCAGGATTGACAGGGGGCAGGGCGAGCAGTACTTC. The encoded protein is CASRIDRGQGEQYF.

This clone was seen a single time. The gene calls are TRBV12-3 or TRBV12-4 and TRBJ2-1; D unresolved. CDR3 length: 13 residues. V lost 3 bases to trimming and J lost 14 bases, with 17 bases between them. This CDR3 is CASSFVQRSREFF. CDR3 coding DNA: TGTGCCAGCAGTTTTGTACAGAGAAGCAGAGAGTTCTTC.

This clone was counted a single time. The chain links TRBV7-9 to TRBJ2-5; 9 bases match TRBD1. The CDR3 consists of 14 residues. Germline CDR1 and CDR2: SEHNR and FQNEAQ (reference sequence). Trimming took 5 bases from V and 5 from J; bases not matched to a gene: 6. The CDR3, as DNA: TGTGCCAGCAGCACCCACAGGGGGCGGGAGACCCAGTACTTC. Residues: CASSTHRGRETQYF.

This clone was observed at least ten times. J is TRBJ1-2 and V is TRBV20-1; no firm D call. Germline CDR1 is DFQATT and CDR2 is SNEGSKA (reference sequence). The V and J ends lost 3 bases and 2 bases respectively, with 19 bases between them. The CDR3 runs to 16 residues. The chain's CDR3 is CSASVRGTPRNYGYTF. The CDR3 nucleotides are TGCAGTGCTAGTGTCCGCGGTACGCCCAGAAACTATGGCTACACCTTC.

CDR3 loop: CASIASGTARNEQFF. CDR3 coding DNA: TGTGCCAGTATTGCGAGCGGGACTGCAAGGAATGAGCAGTTCTTC. The V gene is TRBV19, the J gene TRBJ2-1; 7 nucleotides match TRBD2. The germline V gene encodes CDR1 LNHDA and CDR2 SQIVND (reference sequence). The CDR3 contains 15 residues. After removal of 7 bases from V and 7 bases from J, the junction contained 13 bases not matched to a gene.

A few counts support this clone. V usage is TRBV19 and J usage is TRBJ2-1; TRBD2 matches at 10 bases. The J segment lost 9 bases and the V segment lost 1 base, leaving 3 bases of the junction unmatched. The germline V gene has CDR1 LNHDA and CDR2 SQIVND (reference sequence). The CDR3 consists of 14 residues. The CDR3 DNA sequence: TGTGCCAGTAGTATAGTCCTAGCGGGAGCTGAGCAGTTCTTC. This sequence encodes CASSIVLAGAEQFF.

This clone has more than one count but fewer than ten. The chain has TRBV28 and TRBJ2-7; 9 bases agree with TRBD1. The J segment lost 5 bases and the V segment lost 2 bases, leaving 4 bases of the junction unmatched. The CDR3 is 14 amino acids. In germline, CDR1 is MDHEN, CDR2 SYDVKM. CDR3 coding DNA: TGTGCCAGCAGTTTAGACAGGGGGGTGGACGAGCAGTACTTC. Amino acids: CASSLDRGVDEQYF.